This T cell receptor (beta chain) appears in the sequencing data of a study of blood T cells in healthy people across ages. The study drew donors from healthy Caucasian individuals in Russia aged roughly 6 to 90. Then a second PCR, running roughly 7 to 11 cycles, was carried out with a sample-barcoded 5' primer and a J-beta primer mix. TCRdb called the 5' RACE reads again in MiXCR, with one record for every CDR3 protein. The data show about 1.8 million distinct CDR3 sequences, with 40% to 55% seen just once and less than 2.5% held by the top ten. The sample consisted of blood. The receptor was isolated from a woman aged 40 to 55 in good health.

The CDR3 reads CSVEAGFGTDTQYF. CDR3 nucleotides: TGCAGCGTTGAAGCGGGTTTCGGCACAGATACGCAGTATTTT. The chain joins TRBV29-1 to TRBJ2-3; D unresolved. The CDR3 runs 14 residues. Per the germline V gene, CDR1 is SQVTM and CDR2 is ANQGSEA. V lost 1 base, J lost 1 base, and 9 bases lay in between.